This TCR beta chain was profiled in a study of T cell repertoires in cytomegalovirus infection. Study details: Indications of both CMV infection and matching HLA type were provided by public TCR beta signatures. Broader study findings: The study found HLA-C-restricted CMV-specific TCR beta clonotypes dominating the ex vivo response. Frequencies of public TCR beta families were cumulated, and this identified carriers of CMV plus the relevant HLA.

Germline V gene data show CDR1 as LGHNA and CDR2 as YSLEER. V lost 0 bases to trimming and J lost 2 bases, with 9 bases between them. The CDR3 is 15 amino acids. From the reads, TCRdb called clonotypes with MiXCR, one entry per CDR3 protein. The profile covers 250,000 or so distinct CDR3 sequences, with roughly 10% appearing a single time and less than 15% taken by the ten largest. This clonotype was counted a few times. Its antigen remains unknown. The chain combines TRBV4-3 with TRBJ2-3, with no clear D. The sequenced material came from PBMCs. This sequence originates from a human donor in good health (CMV status not recorded). Some clones in this sample may be carry-over from other donors' samples. DNA for the CDR3: TGCGCCAGCAGCCAAGATAGAACAACCACAGATACGCAGTATTTT. Translation: CASSQDRTTTDTQYF.